The 27 T cell receptor beta chains below come from one sample, sequenced in a study of T cells in tuberculosis. Clones were sequenced by immunoSEQ multiplex PCR, and TCRdb holds only the in-frame ones, with some missing. The sample includes over 20,000 clones, about 96% of them seen just once. The sample taken for sequencing was PBMCs. These receptor sequences come from a donor aged 10-29 years with latent tuberculosis or without tuberculosis infection.

V gene TRBV9 combines with J gene TRBJ1-1, with D perhaps TRBD1 (5 bases). CDR3 length: 17 amino acids. Deletions cut 2 bases from V and 0 bases from J, with 17 bases between. Germline-derived CDR1 and CDR2 are SGDLS and YYNGEE. As DNA, the CDR3 is TGTGCCAGCAGCGTCAGACAGCTATCAAACATGAACACTGAAGCTTTCTTT. It encodes CASSVRQLSNMNTEAFF.

This chain joins TRBV2 and TRBJ2-2; a weak D match, TRBD2 (7 bases). Germline V CDR1 and CDR2: SNHLY, FYNNEI. The CDR3 is made up of 15 amino acids. The ends were cut back, 7 bases at V and 4 bases at J, with 16 bases in the middle. The CDR3 nucleotides are TGTGCCAGCACGTGGCGGGGGCTAGGCACCGGGGAGCTGTTTTTT. Residues: CASTWRGLGTGELFF.

The chain joins TRBV10-3 to TRBJ1-4, with 7 bases fitting TRBD1. Unmatched junction bases numbered 8, after V lost 4 bases and J lost 0 bases. CDR1 ENHRY and CDR2 SYGVKD come from the germline V gene. The CDR3 has 17 amino acids. CDR3 amino acids: CAISAGTARATNEKLFF. In nucleotides, the CDR3 is TGTGCCATCAGTGCAGGGACAGCCCGCGCAACTAATGAAAAACTGTTTTTT.

V usage is TRBV6-1 and J usage is TRBJ1-3; D might be TRBD1 (6 bases). CDR3 length: 15 amino acids. Germline V gives CDR1 MNHNS, CDR2 SASEGT. Between the trimmed V and J ends, which lost 7 bases and 1 base, there was a span of 14 bases. This chain's CDR3 is CASILQGDSGNTIYF. In DNA, the CDR3 is TGTGCCAGCATTCTACAGGGTGATTCTGGAAACACCATATATTTT.

This clone appeared once. The chain employs TRBV11-2 and TRBJ1-3; no reliable D call. Germline CDR1 SGHAT, CDR2 FQNNGV. V was trimmed by 2 bases and J by 0 bases, leaving 17 bases between them. This CDR3 comprises 18 residues. CDR3 bases: TGTGCCAGCAGCTTATCGGTGGACGGAGGAAGCTCTGGAAACACCATATATTTT. It encodes CASSLSVDGGSSGNTIYF.

CDR3 nucleotide sequence: TGTGCCAGCAGTCTACCGGGACAGGGCACCGGGGAGCTGTTTTTT. Its protein is CASSLPGQGTGELFF. The V and J genes are TRBV27 and TRBJ2-2, with 9 bases aligning to TRBD1. This CDR3 spans 15 amino acids. V shed 5 bases and J 4 bases; nucleotides not matched to a gene: 5. Germline lookup yields CDR1 MNHEY and CDR2 SMNVEV (reference sequence).

The CDR3 coding sequence is TGTGCCAGCAGCCAAGTTAGAGGTGTCGGCGCCCAAGAGACCCAGTACTTC. Residues: CASSQVRGVGAQETQYF. This chain uses TRBV14 with TRBJ2-5; unclear D gene. There are 17 residues in the CDR3. The V end was cut by 1 base, the J end by 1 base, with 16 bases between. Per germline, CDR1 SGHDN and CDR2 FVKESK.

V and J are TRBV27 and TRBJ1-2, with 7 nucleotides matching TRBD1. V shed 3 bases, J shed 0 bases, and the junction held 7 bases outside the gene matches. Looked up from germline, CDR1 is MNHEY and CDR2 is SMNVEV (reference sequence). The CDR3 covers 16 residues. Here the CDR3 DNA reads TGTGCCAGCAGTTTCCATAACAGGGGCCCTAACTATGGCTACACCTTC. Its protein product is CASSFHNRGPNYGYTF.

This clone was counted only a few times. This sequence joins TRBV29-1 and TRBJ2-3; D possibly corresponds to TRBD2 (6 bases). The CDR3 length is 14 residues. The V end lost 6 bases, the J end lost 1 base, and 14 bases lay between the germline ends. Per germline, CDR1 SQVTM and CDR2 ANQGSEA. CDR3 in amino acids: CSVERESGTDTQYF. CDR3 in DNA: TGCAGCGTCGAACGGGAGAGCGGCACAGATACGCAGTATTTT.

V and J are TRBV13 and TRBJ2-3, with D perhaps matching TRBD1 (6 bases). The CDR3 totals 16 residues. The V and J ends lost 1 base and 8 bases respectively, with 19 bases between them. Germline CDR1 PRHDT, CDR2 FYEKMQ (reference sequence). CDR3 sequence (DNA): TGTGCCAGCAGCTTAGACGCCACAGGGAACCAAGGTACGCAGTATTTT. Amino acids: CASSLDATGNQGTQYF. The full variable domain, its missing parts supplied by reference TRBV13 and TRBJ2-3, is AAGVIQSPRHLIKEKRETATLKCYPIPRHDTVYWYQQGPGQDPQFLISFYEKMQSDKGSIPDRFSAQQFSDYHSELNMSSLELGDSALYFCASSLDATGNQGTQYFGPGTRLTVL.

DNA of the CDR3: TGTGCCAGCAGTTACCAAGCAACTAGCGGCCGTAATGAGCAGTTCTTC. Residues: CASSYQATSGRNEQFF. The chain carries TRBV6-5 and TRBJ2-1, with TRBD2 identical over 8 bases. The germline gives CDR1 MNHEY, CDR2 SVGAGI. V lost 2 bases and J lost 7; bases outside the gene matches: 10. This CDR3 is 16 amino acids long.

This clone rates as medium-sized (0.01 to 0.1%). The genes are TRBV25-1 and TRBJ1-2; 9 bases line up with TRBD1. This CDR3 region has 13 residues. Germline assignment: CDR1 MGHDK and CDR2 SYGVNS. V lost 4 bases and J lost 5; bases outside the gene matches: 2. In DNA, the CDR3 is TGTGCCAGCAGTGCCGGGACAGGGTATGGCTACACCTTC. Translated, it gives CASSAGTGYGYTF.

V gene TRBV10-3 combines with J gene TRBJ2-7; 8 positions agree with TRBD1. The CDR3 loop spans 13 amino acids. From germline, CDR1 is ENHRY and CDR2 SYGVKD. This chain's CDR3 is CALSGGSSDEQYF. In nucleotides, the CDR3 is TGTGCTCTCTCAGGGGGCTCGTCTGACGAGCAGTACTTC.

The chain uses TRBV4-1 and TRBJ1-5; no firm D call. V was shortened by 0 bases and J by 7 bases, with 13 bases between the two germline ends. CDR3 length: 15 residues. Germline assignment: CDR1 MGHRA and CDR2 YSYEKL. CDR3 in DNA: TGCGCCAGCAGCCAAGATTGGTTTGGGCAGCAGCCCCAGCATTTT. Protein product: CASSQDWFGQQPQHF.

As DNA, the CDR3 is TGTGCCAGCAGTGATGGCCAGGGTAACACAGATACGCAGTATTTT. It yields the protein CASSDGQGNTDTQYF. The chain recombines TRBV25-1 with TRBJ2-3; maybe TRBD1 (5 bases). Trimming shortened V by 3 bases and J by 2 bases, and 12 bases separated the two germline ends. The CDR3 extends over 15 amino acids. Germline V lookup: CDR1 MGHDK, CDR2 SYGVNS.

V and J are TRBV7-2 and TRBJ1-4; a possible D gene is TRBD1 (5 bases). In germline, CDR1 is SGHTA, CDR2 FQGNSA. V gave up 4 bases and J gave up 4 bases, with 7 bases separating them. The CDR3 is made up of 13 amino acids. Here the CDR3 DNA reads TGTGCCAGCAGCTACGGGGGTAATGAAAAACTGTTTTTT. The encoded protein is CASSYGGNEKLFF. The entire variable domain, with the rest obtained from reference TRBV7-2 and TRBJ1-4, is as follows: GAGVSQSPSNKVTEKGKDVELRCDPISGHTALYWYRQSLGQGLEFLIYFQGNSAPDKSGLPSDRFSAERTGGSVSTLTIQRTQQEDSAVYLCASSYGGNEKLFFGSGTQLSVL.

The chain carries TRBV29-1 and TRBJ2-1; 14 nucleotides agree with TRBD2. V shed 8 bases, J shed 8 bases, and the junction held 14 bases outside the gene matches. The CDR3 is made up of 16 amino acids. Germline V gene sequence: CDR1 SQVTM, CDR2 ANQGSEA. The CDR3 nucleotides are TGCAGCCCGAGGGGACTAGCGGGAGTGTTTGGGGATGAGCAGTTCTTC. Amino acid sequence: CSPRGLAGVFGDEQFF.

The chain combines TRBV30 with TRBJ1-2, with a weak D call TRBD1 (6 bases). This CDR3 region has 14 residues. Trimming removed 1 base at V and 2 bases at J, with 11 bases between. The V gene's germline CDR1 is GTSNPN and CDR2 SVGIG (reference sequence). CDR3 sequence (DNA): TGTGCCTGGAGTGAGGGACAAAAAAACTATGGCTACACCTTC. This sequence encodes CAWSEGQKNYGYTF.

The gene calls are TRBV2 and TRBJ2-7, with 11 bases fitting TRBD1. The CDR3 sequence is 15 residues long. The V segment lost 6 bases and the J segment 4 bases; nucleotides outside the gene matches: 8. CDR1 and CDR2 (germline): SNHLY, FYNNEI. The CDR3 sequence is CASRRDRGSLYEQYF. In DNA form, the CDR3 reads TGTGCCAGCAGGAGGGACAGGGGGTCCTTATACGAGCAGTACTTC. The full variable domain, its missing parts supplied by reference TRBV2 and TRBJ2-7, is EPEVTQTPSHQVTQMGQEVILRCVPISNHLYFYWYRQILGQKVEFLVSFYNNEISEKSEIFDDQFSVERPDGSNFTLKIRSTKLEDSAMYFCASRRDRGSLYEQYFGPGTRLTVT.

The rearrangement joins TRBV7-9 to TRBJ1-2; no clear D. From germline, CDR1 is SEHNR and CDR2 FQNEAQ (reference sequence). CDR3 length: 12 amino acids. The V and J ends lost 6 bases and 8 bases respectively, with 13 bases between them. CDR3 amino acids: CASSPQDWGYTF. CDR3 bases: TGTGCCAGCAGTCCCCAAGACTGGGGCTACACCTTC.

The chain recombines TRBV7-3 with TRBJ1-2; D perhaps matches TRBD1 (5 bases). Trimming removed 4 bases at V and 7 bases at J, with 16 bases between. Germline CDR1 is SGHTA and CDR2 is FQGTGA. This CDR3 comprises 14 residues. CDR3 sequence reads: CASSSTREPSGYTF. In nucleotides, the CDR3 is TGTGCCAGCAGCTCTACCAGGGAACCTAGTGGCTACACCTTC.

The J gene is TRBJ2-5, the V gene TRBV5-6; D perhaps matches TRBD2 (5 bases). Germline CDR1 reads SGHDT; CDR2 reads YYEEEE. V was cut by 2 bases and J by 0 bases, with 8 bases left in between. The CDR3 loop spans 14 amino acids. The CDR3 region is CASSLAEYQETQYF. In DNA, the CDR3 is TGTGCCAGCAGCTTAGCGGAGTACCAAGAGACCCAGTACTTC.

This clone was counted a single time. The chain carries TRBV13 and TRBJ2-5; 8 bases are a match to TRBD1. V lost 5 bases to trimming and J lost 4 bases; unmatched junction nucleotides: 12. The CDR3 contains 16 residues. Germline values: CDR1 PRHDT, CDR2 FYEKMQ (reference sequence). This chain's CDR3 is CASSLRQGNIGETQYF. CDR3 sequence (DNA): TGTGCCAGCAGCCTCAGACAGGGGAATATTGGAGAGACCCAGTACTTC.

The V call is TRBV7-9, the J call TRBJ2-1, with 7 bases that match TRBD2. Germline V lookup: CDR1 SEHNR, CDR2 FQNEAQ (reference sequence). The ends lost 4 bases at V and 1 base at J; junction bases unmatched: 16. CDR3 length: 19 residues. The DNA of the CDR3 is TGTGCCAGCAGCTCTGTCCTAGCGGCCCTTTCCGCGTCCTACAATGAGCAGTTCTTC. Protein: CASSSVLAALSASYNEQFF.

This chain joins TRBV28 and TRBJ2-2, with TRBD1 as a possible D gene (5 bases). The CDR3 spans 15 residues. Germline CDR1 and CDR2: MDHEN and SYDVKM. The V gene lost 2 bases and the J gene lost 5 bases, with 12 bases spanning the gap. The chain's CDR3 is CASSLKTEITGELFF. The CDR3 nucleotides are TGTGCCAGCAGTTTAAAGACAGAAATAACCGGGGAGCTGTTTTTT.

J is TRBJ2-5 and V is TRBV29-1, with D maybe TRBD1 (7 bases). Germline lookup yields CDR1 SQVTM and CDR2 ANQGSEA. The ends were cut back, 4 bases at V and 5 bases at J, with 20 bases in the middle. The CDR3 is 15 amino acids. The CDR3 protein is CSVGGGGRGFETQYF. The CDR3 DNA sequence: TGCAGCGTTGGGGGAGGCGGCAGGGGGTTTGAGACCCAGTACTTC.

J is TRBJ2-1 and V is TRBV7-7; TRBD2 agrees at 8 bases. Germline loops: CDR1 SSHAT, CDR2 FNYEAQ (reference sequence). The ends lost 4 bases at V and 3 bases at J; junction bases unmatched: 8. The CDR3 is 16 residues long. The CDR3, as DNA: TGTGCCAGCAGCTCCTTAGGAGCGGGAGTCTACAATGAGCAGTTCTTC. Translating gives CASSSLGAGVYNEQFF. The complete variable domain, with remaining parts taken from reference TRBV7-7 and TRBJ2-1, reads GAGVSQSPRYKVTKRGQDVTLRCDPISSHATLYWYQQALGQGPEFLTYFNYEAQPDKSGLPSDRFSAERPEGSISTLTIQRTEQRDSAMYRCASSSLGAGVYNEQFFGPGTRLTVL.